This TCR beta chain was profiled in a study of T cell responses to AZD1222 COVID-19 vaccine (dated by TCRdb to the early 2020s). General notes on the study: AZD1222 recipients given second doses at about 4 weeks or at about 12 weeks were pooled, since spike-specific TCR depth and breadth were not found to differ between the two schedules. TCR sequencing was performed for 230 to 250 trial participants, of whom around 200 were given two doses of AZD1222 and some 26 were given two doses of MenACWY control vaccine. Enrollment into the trials was organized by age into subgroups of 18-55, 56-69 and 70-plus years, and those subgroups contained about 150, 27 and 61 TCR-sequenced participants, respectively. Beyond this particular receptor, the publication reports: Conclusions about previously exposed vaccinees were limited because only a handful of AZD1222 recipients were SARS-CoV-2 seropositive at baseline. In the small 56-69-year group, the increase in depth fell short of significance, most likely because of low power. Reportedly, close to half of the unique spike-specific TCRs recognized epitopes lying outside the regions that are mutated in the B.1.351 and B.1.1.7 variants. Because no day 14 peak-response samples were available, the repertoires could be characterized only after the peak T cell response. Participants were mostly white British and included more females than males, and it was suggested by the authors that clonal diversity may have been underestimated. CD4 TCRs associated with the vaccine covered the entire spike protein, and the dominant responses were in regions 160-218 and 743-854. After two AZD1222 doses, spike-specific TCR breadth and depth were significantly higher than at day 0 and than in MenACWY recipients.

The CDR3 regions of human TCRbeta chains were analyzed by immunosequencing. The authors processed their data as follows. TCRs in the repertoires were compared against a reference library of SARS-CoV-2-specific TCRs that had been generated with the MIRA antigen-specificity platform. Breadth was defined as the fraction of unique TCRs that were SARS-CoV-2-associated. Depth was defined as the fraction of total T cells that were SARS-CoV-2-associated. Using the MIRA data, each spike-specific TCR was mapped to the spike region that the TCR reacts to and placed in a CD4 or CD8 class. Log10-transformed breadth and depth values were compared by one-way ANOVA with Sidak's multiple comparisons tests. TCRdb's version of the immuneACCESS table is confined to in-frame rearrangements and falls short of the full clone set. An unresolved V gene accounts for under half of the shortfall where checked; the remainder is of unknown origin. The V and J calls and clone size come from that table; D and trimming were worked out from the DNA. The sample table records some 60,000 clones; 84% of these occur just once. The ten largest clones add up to 15% to 20% of the sample.

The time point label for this specimen denotes: baseline before first vaccination. The vaccinee samples were drawn from two UK trials, COV001 and COV002, one of which was a single-blind randomized controlled phase 2/3 trial testing AZD1222 (ChAdOx1 nCoV-19) in healthy adults. Trial participant PBMC samples were collected at day 0 and day 28 after the second dose for TCRbeta chain sequencing. The germline V gene provides CDR1 MDHEN and CDR2 SYDVKM. Including cysteine and phenylalanine, the CDR3 has 11 amino acids. The CDR3 DNA has 33 bases and is translated from base 1. Deletion took 9 bases off V and 3 bases off J, with a span of 8 bases between the germline ends. The sample holds one count of this clone. No antigen is known for it. There are no base qualities to consult, and no much larger clone falls within one base.

The origin of this receptor is an adult in good health. The sequence links TRBV28 to TRBJ1-1, with TRBD1 perhaps the D gene, on 5 matching bases. The sequencing used peripheral blood, collected on day 0 of AZD1222 vaccination. This receptor has the CDR3 CASLQDTEAFF. The bases read TGTGCCAGTCTACAGGACACTGAAGCTTTCTTT.